Following are 9 T cell receptor beta chains from one sample sequenced in a study of blood T cell repertoires in COVID-19. TCRdb keeps only in-frame clones here, not all; method: immunoSEQ multiplex PCR. The sample contains 250,000 or so clones, around four fifths of which appear only once. The sequenced sample was peripheral blood. The receptors come from a woman aged 80 or over with acute or convalescent COVID-19.

V is TRBV28 and J is TRBJ1-1, with unresolved D. The CDR3 extends over 12 amino acids. The germline V gene has CDR1 MDHEN and CDR2 SYDVKM. The V and J ends lost 7 bases and 4 bases respectively, with 10 bases between them. The CDR3 DNA reads as TGTGCCAGCACCACCCGGGGCACTGAAGCTTTCTTT. Amino acid sequence: CASTTRGTEAFF.

This sequence joins TRBV4-3 and TRBJ2-3; 14 bases agree with TRBD2. The CDR3 runs to 16 residues. J was trimmed by 3 bases and V by 1 base; bases with no gene match: 0. Germline V lookup: CDR1 LGHNA, CDR2 YSLEER. The CDR3: CASSQGLAGGTDTQYF. The CDR3, as DNA: TGCGCCAGCAGCCAAGGACTAGCGGGGGGGACAGATACGCAGTATTTT.

This chain connects TRBV7-3 to TRBJ2-2; 10 bases are shared with TRBD2. Germline trimming cut 5 bases from V and 6 bases from J; bases unmatched to any gene: 6. From germline, CDR1 is SGHTA and CDR2 FQGTGA. The CDR3 runs to 15 residues. The CDR3 DNA follows: TGTGCCAGCAGCGCTACTAGCGGGATTGCCGGGGAGCTGTTTTTT. It specifies CASSATSGIAGELFF.

The table lists this clone with a few counts. The rearrangement links TRBV29-1 to TRBJ1-1; D is possibly TRBD1 (5 bases). This CDR3 is built from 10 residues. The germline V gene encodes CDR1 SQVTM and CDR2 ANQGSEA. Trimming cost V 1 base and J 10 bases, with 7 bases left between them. CDR3 in DNA: TGCAGCGTTGAAGTGGGGCTAGCTTTCTTT. It yields the protein CSVEVGLAFF.

The CDR3 DNA follows: TGTGCCAGCAGCCAAGCGGCTAGCGGGTGGTCCGGCACAGATACGCAGTATTTT. Translating gives CASSQAASGWSGTDTQYF. V and J are TRBV3-1 (or the pseudogene TRBV3-2) and TRBJ2-3; TRBD2 matches at 8 bases. The junction had 10 bases not matched to a gene; V was cut back by 1 base and J by 1 base. CDR3 length: 18 residues. The germline gives CDR1 LGHDT, CDR2 YNNKEL (reference sequence).

The chain joins TRBV11-2 to TRBJ2-2; 9 positions match TRBD1. The CDR3 length is 17 residues. CDR1 is SGHAT and CDR2 is FQNNGV in the germline V gene. V shed 8 bases and J 1 base; nucleotides not matched to a gene: 11. The CDR3 region has the DNA TGTGCCAGCGGCATCCGAACAGGGGGCGGGAACACCGGGGAGCTGTTTTTT. Its protein product is CASGIRTGGGNTGELFF.

V usage is TRBV10-3 and J usage is TRBJ2-7, with TRBD1 matching 9 bases. The V gene end was trimmed by 9 bases and the J gene end by 0 bases; junction bases not matched to a gene: 6. The CDR3 is made up of 14 amino acids. Germline values: CDR1 ENHRY, CDR2 SYGVKD. This CDR3 is CAIAGTGSSYEQYF. In DNA, the CDR3 is TGTGCCATAGCCGGGACAGGGAGCTCCTACGAGCAGTACTTC.

This chain joins TRBV28 and TRBJ1-5; the D is unclear. Germline V CDR1 and CDR2: MDHEN, SYDVKM. Between the trimmed V and J ends, which lost 1 base and 1 base, there was a span of 14 bases. CDR3 length: 17 amino acids. The CDR3 DNA sequence: TGTGCCAGCAGTTTATTAGTCGCTCGTTCAAGCAATCAGCCCCAGCATTTT. It is translated as CASSLLVARSSNQPQHF. The full variable domain, with the rest looked up from reference TRBV28 and TRBJ1-5, is DVKVTQSSRYLVKRTGEKVFLECVQDMDHENMFWYRQDPGLGLRLIYFSYDVKMKEKGDIPEGYSVSREKKERFSLILESASTNQTSMYLCASSLLVARSSNQPQHFGDGTRLSIL.

The chain couples TRBV25-1 to TRBJ1-5, with D maybe TRBD1 (5 bases). The length of the CDR3 is 14 residues. V was clipped by 1 base and J by 7 bases, with 11 bases between them. Germline CDR1 MGHDK, CDR2 SYGVNS. The CDR3 is CASSESAGSQPQHF. CDR3 in DNA: TGTGCCAGCAGTGAATCTGCAGGGTCCCAGCCCCAGCATTTT.